This entry concerns a single T cell receptor beta chain. No cognate antigen has been identified for it. Base qualities are not at hand, and no much larger clone is one base apart. Donors were about 36 systemically healthy Caucasian individuals from Russia aged roughly 6 to 100 years. Ten milliliters of peripheral blood were drawn from each donor into EDTA-treated Vacutainer tubes. Ficoll-Paque density-gradient centrifugation was used to isolate PBMCs, with at least 6.5 million obtained per sample. Total RNA was extracted from PBMCs with Trizol reagent, with at least 5 micrograms obtained per sample. The percentages of naive CD45RAhigh/CD27high T cells were determined by flow cytometry on a PBMC aliquot from every donor. The library came from 5' RACE. A second roughly 6 to 11 cycle PCR used a sample-barcoded 5' primer and a J-beta primer mix. Each TCR beta cDNA molecule received a unique molecular identifier from a template-switch 5' adaptor carrying 12 random nucleotides. Each sample yielded at least 3 million CDR3-containing paired-end reads. The Mint cDNA synthesis kit, primed by a TRBC-specific oligonucleotide, was used to synthesize first-strand cDNA from all RNA. Following uracil-DNA glycosylase treatment, all cDNA underwent a first 18-cycle PCR with the universal primers M1SS and BC2_uni_R. The study's processing was this. Normalization of each sample was performed by random selection of 1 million high-quality reads, each carrying a distinct molecular identifier. Reads sharing molecular identifiers were discarded rather than binned into consensus sequences. CDR3 identification, clonotype clustering and error correction used MiTCR with a Q25 quality threshold and the strictest error-elimination algorithm. A nonparametric unseen species model using Euler transformation provided a lower-bound estimate of total TCR beta diversity. In TCRdb, the public reads were trimmed at Q25 with fastp and aligned with MiXCR, with productive beta chains retained. Every entry covers one CDR3 protein and lists the most common genes and DNA from its rows. The V and J calls here are based on TCRdb, not the publication. Within this sample are around 2 million distinct CDR3 sequences, with around 40% of them counted one time only. More than 20% of the sample rests with the top ten.

These data originate in a study of blood T cells in healthy people across ages (dated by TCRdb to the mid-2010s). Some background on the complete study: Template switching captured roughly one uniquely barcoded TCR beta cDNA molecule per two T cells in model experiments. The study measured age-related changes in TCR beta repertoire diversity using deep sequencing normalized with unique cDNA molecular identifiers. The donors were split into four age groups: young (average approximately 16 years), middle-aged (about 40), aged (roughly 60) and long-lived (more than 80). To avoid experimental bias, donors of different ages were spread randomly across the sequencing lanes. Using the same blood draw, the study looked at two additional independent replicas of 1 million unique cDNA reads for two donors, one aged 18 to 29 and the other aged 80 or older. Study-wide conclusions, independent of this receptor: Observed TCR beta diversity correlated strongly with the percentage of naive T cells measured by flow cytometry. The long-lived group showed more naive CD4+ T cells, fewer expanded clones and increased TCR diversity than the aged group, suggesting age selection. Observed TCR beta diversity per million T cells fell roughly linearly with age, and a significant reduction was already apparent by age about 43. Estimates of total diversity from one million sequenced T cells were regarded as lower bounds and underestimates. Since profiling was done on bulk unsorted PBMCs, naive and antigen-experienced compartments could not be conclusively compared. The CMV infection status of donors was not known, potentially confounding age-related changes in expanded clonotypes.

Germline trimming amounts to 5 bases on V and 5 bases on J, with 12 as the count of junction bases outside the gene matches. Including the terminal cysteine and phenylalanine, the CDR3 comprises 16 residues. Just CDR3 DNA is preserved here, 48 bases in frame from base 1. The germline V gene supplies CDR1 SGHTA and CDR2 FQGNSA. The sequenced material came from blood. The receptor comes from a human donor in good health. The chain employs TRBV7-2 and TRBJ2-5; 9 central nucleotides agree with TRBD1. The CDR3 protein: CASSRPTGQGLETQYF. The DNA is TGTGCCAGCAGCCGCCCAACGGGACAGGGTTTGGAGACCCAGTACTTC. Beyond the CDR3, the reference TRBV7-2 and TRBJ2-5 genes provide the residues; the full variable domain reads: GAGVSQSPSNKVTEKGKDVELRCDPISGHTALYWYRQSLGQGLEFLIYFQGNSAPDKSGLPSDRFSAERTGGSVSTLTIQRTQQEDSAVYLCASSRPTGQGLETQYFGPGTRLLVL.